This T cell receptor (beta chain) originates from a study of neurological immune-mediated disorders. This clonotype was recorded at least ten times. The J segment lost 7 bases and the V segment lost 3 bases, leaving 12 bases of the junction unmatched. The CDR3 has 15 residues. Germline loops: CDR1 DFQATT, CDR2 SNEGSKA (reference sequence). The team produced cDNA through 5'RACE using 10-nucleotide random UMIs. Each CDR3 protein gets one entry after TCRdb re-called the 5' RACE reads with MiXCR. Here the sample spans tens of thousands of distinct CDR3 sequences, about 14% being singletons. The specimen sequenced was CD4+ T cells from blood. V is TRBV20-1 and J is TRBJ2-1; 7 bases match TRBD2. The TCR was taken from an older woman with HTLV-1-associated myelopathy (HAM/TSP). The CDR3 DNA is TGCAGTGCTAGTTCCGGACTAGTGCTTACAAATGAGCAGTTCTTC. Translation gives CSASSGLVLTNEQFF.